This TCR beta chain was recovered during a study of cytotoxic CD8 clonotypes in ibrutinib-treated CLL. About the research overall: Enrolment comprised roughly 11 relapsed/refractory and about 16 treatment-naive patients; 17 to 18 were IGHV unmutated.

As regards this clone: The antigen remains unidentified.

Deletions cut 4 bases from V and 3 bases from J, with 7 bases between. The CDR3 length is 12 residues. Germline CDR1 and CDR2: SGHAT and FQNNGV. Study-wide results and limits: Clonality increased with ibrutinib response but returned toward baseline at progression. Rare overall, public clonotypes shrank or held steady under therapy.

A 1 in 200,000 to 1 in 1 million T cell depth was the sequencing target. The method was immunoSEQ multiplex PCR; TCRdb's version includes in-frame clones alone and lacks a portion of them. Among roughly 250,000 clones listed, 70% were seen once. The source material was PBMCs, sampled after 24 months of ibrutinib treatment. The receptor's source is a human donor with chronic lymphocytic leukemia. The gene calls are TRBV11-2 and TRBJ2-7; a weak D match, TRBD1 (6 bases). The CDR3 DNA reads TGTGCCAGCAGCTCGACAGGCTACGAGCAGTACTTC. Its translation is CASSSTGYEQYF.